Sequencing of this T cell receptor beta chain was carried out in a study of cytomegalovirus exposure and HLA in healthy donors. CDR3 length: 15 residues. Trimming took 2 bases from V and 2 from J; bases not matched to a gene: 3. Per the germline V gene, CDR1 is SGHKS and CDR2 is YYEKEE (reference sequence). With 60 Vbeta and 13 Jbeta primers, the PCR was carried out. Authors' data handling: An analysis performed later counted roughly 80 million unique TCR beta chains (approximately 10 million of them shared). Some clones are missing from TCRdb's copy, which holds only in-frame ones; the method was immunoSEQ multiplex PCR. That table is the source of V, J and clone size, and D and trimming were worked out from the DNA. There are about 140,000 clones in the sample; roughly 76% occur only once, and 3.9% lies in the top ten. Notes on the study in general: V- and J-gene trimming in TCR beta was tied to a missense DCLRE1C variant by an analysis performed later. Overall, under 200 TCR beta chains were annotated as cytomegalovirus-associated. Indistinguishability led to the exclusion of some V segments, TRBV6-2 and TRBV6-3 included.

With respect to this clone: The target antigen is unknown.

Sequences were obtained from PBMCs. The chain links TRBV5-5 to TRBJ2-7; 11 positions agree with TRBD1. The TCR was taken from a man between 18 and 35 years old in good health and CMV-seronegative. The CDR3 loop is CASSFRTGGPYEQYF. CDR3 bases: TGTGCCAGCAGCTTTAGGACAGGGGGCCCCTACGAGCAGTACTTC.